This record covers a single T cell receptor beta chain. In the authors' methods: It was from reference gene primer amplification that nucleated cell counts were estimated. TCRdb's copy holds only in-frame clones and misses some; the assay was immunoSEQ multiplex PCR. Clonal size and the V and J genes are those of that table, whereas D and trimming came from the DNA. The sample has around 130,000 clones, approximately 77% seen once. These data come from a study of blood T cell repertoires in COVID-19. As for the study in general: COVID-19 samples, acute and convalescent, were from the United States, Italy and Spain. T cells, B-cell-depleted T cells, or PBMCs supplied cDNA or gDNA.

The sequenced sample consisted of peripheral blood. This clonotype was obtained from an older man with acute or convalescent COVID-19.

The CDR3 DNA reads as TGTGCCAGCAGCCCCCTTGATAGGGGGGGGCGTCCCAATGAGCAGTTCTTC. As protein: CASSPLDRGGRPNEQFF. The genes are TRBV7-9 and TRBJ2-1; D possibly corresponds to TRBD2 (7 bases). V shed 5 bases and J shed 6 bases, with 23 bases lying between them. The germline gives CDR1 SEHNR, CDR2 FQNEAQ (reference sequence). The CDR3 runs to 17 residues.